Following are 20 T cell receptor beta chains from one sample sequenced in a study of T cells in Graves' hyperthyroidism and ophthalmopathy. RNA transcripts served as the template for amplifying TCR beta CDR3 regions. The HTBI primer set was used in a first-round RT-PCR of the TCR CDR3. A single record per CDR3 protein comes from TCRdb applying MiXCR to the multiplex PCR reads. The data contain approximately 610,000 distinct CDR3 sequences, 14% to 15% of them singletons. Sequenced sample: blood. All receptors derive from a woman in her forties with Graves' ophthalmopathy.

This chain links TRBV6-5 with TRBJ1-1, with a weak D call TRBD1 (5 bases). This CDR3 region has 16 residues. CDR1 is MNHEY, CDR2 SVGAGI, per germline. The V gene lost 0 bases and the J gene lost 4 bases, with 15 bases spanning the gap. CDR3 sequence: CASSYSQPWGGTEAFF. CDR3 DNA sequence: TGTGCCAGCAGTTACTCTCAACCTTGGGGGGGCACTGAAGCTTTCTTT.

This clonotype appeared a few times. The V and J genes are TRBV24-1 and TRBJ2-5; D may correspond to TRBD1 or TRBD2 (5 bases each). This CDR3 is built from 16 residues. Germline V gene lookup returns CDR1 KGHDR and CDR2 SFDVKD. V was pared by 0 bases and J by 1 base, with 11 bases between. The CDR3 nucleotides are TGTGCCACCAGTGATTTGGTCGCAGGGACCCAAGAGACCCAGTACTTC. Translation gives CATSDLVAGTQETQYF.

In this sample, this clonotype turned up a few times. The rearrangement joins TRBV20-1 to TRBJ1-1; D gene unclear. Trimming stripped 4 bases from V and 1 base from J, with 13 bases between. CDR1 and CDR2 (germline): DFQATT, SNEGSKA (reference sequence). The CDR3 is made up of 14 amino acids. This CDR3 is CSAKVPLSNTEAFF. DNA for the CDR3: TGCAGTGCTAAGGTCCCGCTTTCGAACACTGAAGCTTTCTTT.

V usage is TRBV5-1 and J usage is TRBJ1-1, with D unresolved. The CDR3 is made up of 14 amino acids. Between the trimmed V and J ends, which lost 4 bases and 4 bases, there was a span of 14 bases. Per the germline V gene, CDR1 is SGHRS and CDR2 is YFSETQ. CDR3 DNA sequence: TGCGCCAGCAGCGCCCGGGCAGCTAGCACTGAAGCTTTCTTT. It codes for CASSARAASTEAFF.

Concerning this clonotype itself: This may arise from a read error, as a much more abundant clone is one base away. The chain joins TRBV27 to TRBJ2-6; D unclear. CDR1 and CDR2 from the germline V gene are MNHEY and SMNVEV (reference sequence). The length of the CDR3 is 16 residues. Trimming pared 3 bases from V and 4 bases from J, leaving 13 bases between. The CDR3 coding sequence is TGTGCCAGCAGTTTCCAGTTAGTCCCCGGGGCCAACGTCCTGACTTTC. Its protein product is CASSFQLVPGANVLTF.

The chain links TRBV11-2 to TRBJ2-5, with TRBD2 matching 14 bases. V lost 3 bases and J lost 5; bases outside the gene matches: 8. There are 17 residues in the CDR3. CDR1 and CDR2 (germline): SGHAT, FQNNGV. CDR3 coding DNA: TGTGCCAGCAGCTTCGGGACTAGCGGGAGTGGGGGGGAGACCCAGTACTTC. Its translation is CASSFGTSGSGGETQYF.

The table lists this clonotype with many counts. This chain connects TRBV7-8 to TRBJ1-1, with 10 bases fitting TRBD1. CDR1 and CDR2 from the germline V gene are SGHVS and FQNEAQ. The V segment lost 5 bases and the J segment 4 bases; nucleotides outside the gene matches: 7. The CDR3 spans 15 residues. The CDR3 here is CASSTWTGGITEAFF. CDR3 nucleotides: TGTGCCAGCAGCACCTGGACAGGGGGTATCACTGAAGCTTTCTTT. Combining the CDR3 with reference TRBV7-8 and TRBJ1-1 gives the whole variable domain GAGVSQSPRYKVAKRGQDVALRCDPISGHVSLFWYQQALGQGPEFLTYFQNEAQLDKSGLPSDRFFAERPEGSVSTLKIQRTQQEDSAVYLCASSTWTGGITEAFFGQGTRLTVV.

This clonotype was seen many times. The chain employs TRBV19 and TRBJ1-1; 8 bases agree with TRBD1. CDR1 is LNHDA and CDR2 is SQIVND in the germline V gene (reference sequence). The V gene end was trimmed by 5 bases and the J gene end by 2 bases; junction bases not matched to a gene: 7. The CDR3 loop spans 15 amino acids. This CDR3 reads CASSPRTGRNTEAFF. CDR3 coding DNA: TGTGCCAGTAGTCCTCGGACAGGGAGAAACACTGAAGCTTTCTTT. Supplemented by reference TRBV19 and TRBJ1-1, the full variable domain reads DGGITQSPKYLFRKEGQNVTLSCEQNLNHDAMYWYRQDPGQGLRLIYYSQIVNDFQKGDIAEGYSVSREKKESFPLTVTSAQKNPTAFYLCASSPRTGRNTEAFFGQGTRLTVV.

This clonotype has a count of ten or more. The V call is TRBV6-2 or TRBV6-3, the J call TRBJ2-2, with 11 bases aligning to TRBD2. Germline V gene sequence: CDR1 MNHEY, CDR2 SVGEGT. The CDR3 is made up of 16 amino acids. V lost 7 bases, J lost 8 bases, and 12 bases stayed unmatched. CDR3 bases: TGTGCCAGCAAGCTCGGGACTAGCGGTCAGACGGGGGAGCTGTTTTTT. Its translation: CASKLGTSGQTGELFF.

The chain joins TRBV20-1 to TRBJ2-2; D call uncertain. The CDR3 totals 13 residues. Germline CDR1 and CDR2: DFQATT and SNEGSKA (reference sequence). V lost 3 bases to trimming and J lost 4 bases, with 9 bases between them. The CDR3 region has the DNA TGCAGTGCTAGGCGTCAGATCACCGGGGAGCTGTTTTTT. Translating it yields CSARRQITGELFF.

V usage is TRBV10-2 and J usage is TRBJ2-6, with TRBD1 matching 9 bases. V lost 6 bases to trimming and J lost 0 bases; unmatched junction nucleotides: 9. CDR3 size: 18 residues. In germline, CDR1 is WSHSY, CDR2 SAAADI. The CDR3 DNA reads as TGCGCCAGCAGCGCCGGGACAGGGCAGAGCTCTGGGGCCAACGTCCTGACTTTC. This gives the protein CASSAGTGQSSGANVLTF.

This clonotype was observed many times. This rearrangement joins TRBV28 to TRBJ2-5, with a tentative D call TRBD1 (6 bases). V gave up 5 bases and J gave up 3 bases, with 10 bases separating them. The CDR3 consists of 13 residues. Looked up from germline, CDR1 is MDHEN and CDR2 is SYDVKM. In nucleotides, the CDR3 is TGTGCCAGCAGTACACAGGGTAAAGAGACCCAGTACTTC. Translation gives CASSTQGKETQYF.

The rearrangement links TRBV4-1 to TRBJ2-7, with D perhaps matching TRBD1 (5 bases). Trimming left V 1 base short and J 3 bases short, with 13 bases between. The CDR3 has 15 residues. The germline V gene encodes CDR1 MGHRA and CDR2 YSYEKL. This chain's CDR3 is CASSQVSGSGYEQYF. DNA for the CDR3: TGCGCCAGCAGCCAAGTATCAGGGTCGGGCTACGAGCAGTACTTC.

This clonotype appeared many times. This rearrangement joins TRBV11-2 to TRBJ2-7; possible D gene TRBD2, 6 bases. Germline CDR1 reads SGHAT; CDR2 reads FQNNGV. V lost 0 bases and J 2 bases, leaving 14 bases between the germline ends. This CDR3 has 16 amino acids. The CDR3 loop reads CASSLEFGGTTYEQYF. CDR3 coding DNA: TGTGCCAGCAGCTTAGAGTTTGGAGGGACCACCTACGAGCAGTACTTC.

This clonotype came up a few times. The V gene is TRBV6-5, the J gene TRBJ2-3, with 11 bases fitting TRBD1. V shed 2 bases and J 4 bases; nucleotides not matched to a gene: 5. Germline lookup yields CDR1 MNHEY and CDR2 SVGAGI. The CDR3 covers 16 residues. CDR3 sequence: CASSYRGTGGSDTQYF. CDR3 coding DNA: TGTGCCAGCAGTTACCGAGGGACAGGGGGTTCAGATACGCAGTATTTT.

This clonotype has only a few counts. A much larger clone differs by one base, so this may be a read error. The conserved closing phenylalanine or tryptophan is absent in this CDR3, likely reflecting a read error. The rearrangement links TRBV28 to TRBJ1-5; D gene uncertain. The germline CDR1 and CDR2 sequences are MDHEN and SYDVKM. The CDR3 is 16 amino acids. The V end lost 4 bases, the J end lost 1 base, and 14 bases lay between the germline ends. CDR3 region: CASSSGRAFSNQPQHS. DNA for the CDR3: TGTGCCAGCAGTTCAGGAAGGGCCTTCAGCAATCAGCCCCAGCATTCT.

This clonotype was counted a single time. The chain carries TRBV7-2 and TRBJ2-7; the D gene is possibly TRBD2 (6 bases). This CDR3 comprises 14 residues. Germline V CDR1 and CDR2: SGHTA, FQGNSA. Trimming stripped 5 bases from V and 3 bases from J, with 14 bases between. Here the CDR3 reads CASSSIGTFYEQYF. The DNA for the CDR3 is TGTGCCAGCAGCAGTATAGGGACTTTCTACGAGCAGTACTTC.

V gene TRBV7-2 combines with J gene TRBJ2-7; TRBD2 might be the D (6 bases). Germline CDR1 SGHTA, CDR2 FQGNSA. The CDR3 contains 14 residues. The germline V and J ends were trimmed by 1 base and 7 bases, with 14 bases remaining between them. The CDR3 DNA sequence: TGTGCCAGCAGCTTAGACGGAGGGCCTAGGGAGCAGTACTTC. This sequence encodes CASSLDGGPREQYF.

This clonotype was seen more than once but under ten times. The chain has TRBV4-1 and TRBJ2-2; a possible D gene is TRBD2 (5 bases). V was clipped by 6 bases and J by 7 bases, with 18 bases between them. The germline CDR1 and CDR2 sequences are MGHRA and YSYEKL. The CDR3 runs to 15 residues. The DNA for the CDR3 is TGCGCCAGCAGTCAGAGTAGCGTTGCCGACGGGGAGCTGTTTTTT. Translated, it gives CASSQSSVADGELFF.

This clonotype has ten or more counts. The rearrangement joins TRBV5-1 to TRBJ1-2; D is possibly TRBD1 (6 bases). This CDR3 contains 14 residues. V was trimmed by 4 bases and J by 6 bases, leaving 16 bases between them. Germline V gives CDR1 SGHRS, CDR2 YFSETQ. The CDR3 DNA is TGCGCCAGCAGCCTATCCGGACAGATGGATGGCTACACCTTC. Its protein product is CASSLSGQMDGYTF.